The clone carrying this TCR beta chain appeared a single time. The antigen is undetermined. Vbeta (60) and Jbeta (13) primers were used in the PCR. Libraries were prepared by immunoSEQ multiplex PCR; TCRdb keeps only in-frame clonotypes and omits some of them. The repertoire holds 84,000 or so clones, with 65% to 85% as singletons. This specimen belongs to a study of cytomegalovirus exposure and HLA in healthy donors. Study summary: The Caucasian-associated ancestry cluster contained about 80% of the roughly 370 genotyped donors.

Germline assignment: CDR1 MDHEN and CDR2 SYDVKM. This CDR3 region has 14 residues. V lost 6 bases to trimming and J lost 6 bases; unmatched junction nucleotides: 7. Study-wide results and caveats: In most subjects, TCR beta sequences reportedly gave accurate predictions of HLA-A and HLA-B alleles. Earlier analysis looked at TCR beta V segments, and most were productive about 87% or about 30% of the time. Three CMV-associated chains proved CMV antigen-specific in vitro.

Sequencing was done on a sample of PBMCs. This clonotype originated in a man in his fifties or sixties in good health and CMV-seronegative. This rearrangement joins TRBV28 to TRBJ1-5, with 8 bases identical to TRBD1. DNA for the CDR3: TGTGCCAGCAGCGTCGGGACAGGCGGTCAGCCCCAGCATTTT. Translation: CASSVGTGGQPQHF.